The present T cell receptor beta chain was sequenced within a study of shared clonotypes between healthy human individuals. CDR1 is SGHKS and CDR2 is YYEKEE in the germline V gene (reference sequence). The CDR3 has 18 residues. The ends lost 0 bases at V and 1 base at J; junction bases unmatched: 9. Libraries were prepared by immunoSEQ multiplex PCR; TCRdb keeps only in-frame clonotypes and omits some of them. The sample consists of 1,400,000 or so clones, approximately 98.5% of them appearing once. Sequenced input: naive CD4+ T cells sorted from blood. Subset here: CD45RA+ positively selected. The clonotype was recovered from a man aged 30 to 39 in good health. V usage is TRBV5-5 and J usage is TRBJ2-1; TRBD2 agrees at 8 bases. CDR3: CASSLAGVAGWSYNEQFF. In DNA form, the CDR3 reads TGTGCCAGCAGCTTGGCCGGGGTAGCGGGATGGTCCTACAATGAGCAGTTCTTC.